This T cell receptor (beta chain) came from a study of T cells in Graves' hyperthyroidism and ophthalmopathy. Study observations and caveats: Before onset, ophthalmopathy was predicted by the model a median around 6 months earlier. Expanded thyroid clonotypes (above 0.001) were mostly also found in blood.

Germline loops: CDR1 SQVTM, CDR2 ANQGSEA. The germline V and J ends were trimmed by 4 bases and 5 bases, with 15 bases remaining between them. The CDR3 spans 14 residues. Amplification of TCR beta CDR3 regions used RNA as the template. HTBI primers were employed in a first-round RT-PCR of the TCR CDR3. MiXCR was run by TCRdb on the multiplex PCR reads, yielding one entry per CDR3 protein. The profile shows about 250,000 distinct CDR3 sequences, roughly 20% of them singletons. Ophthalmopathy patients had Clinical Activity Score at least 3, NOSPECS grade at least 4, duration under 3 months. The authors took PBMCs from roughly 9.7 ml fresh peripheral blood. There are a few counts of this clonotype. Its antigen is not identified.

The chain couples TRBV29-1 to TRBJ2-1; TRBD2 is a possible D gene (6 bases). The sequence was collected from a man aged 25 to 45 with Graves' ophthalmopathy. The sample taken for sequencing was blood. DNA for the CDR3: TGCAGCGTTGGTCGGGACTCTCGAAACAATGAGCAGTTCTTC. It translates to CSVGRDSRNNEQFF.